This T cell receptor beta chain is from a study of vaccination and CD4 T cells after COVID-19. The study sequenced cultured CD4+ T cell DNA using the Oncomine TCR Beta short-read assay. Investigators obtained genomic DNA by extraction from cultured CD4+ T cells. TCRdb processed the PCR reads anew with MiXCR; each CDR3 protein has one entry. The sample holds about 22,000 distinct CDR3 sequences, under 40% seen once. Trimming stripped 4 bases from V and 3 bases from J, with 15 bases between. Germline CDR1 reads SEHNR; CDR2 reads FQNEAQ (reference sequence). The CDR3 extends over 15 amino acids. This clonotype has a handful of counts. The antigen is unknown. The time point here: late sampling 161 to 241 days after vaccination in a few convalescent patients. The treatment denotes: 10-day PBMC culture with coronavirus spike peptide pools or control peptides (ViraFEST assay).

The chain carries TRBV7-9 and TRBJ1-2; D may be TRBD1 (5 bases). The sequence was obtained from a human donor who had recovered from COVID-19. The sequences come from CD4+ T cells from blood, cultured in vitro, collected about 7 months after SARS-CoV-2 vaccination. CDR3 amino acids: CASSSGPGEYYGYTF. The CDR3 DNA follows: TGTGCCAGCAGCTCAGGGCCCGGAGAATACTATGGCTACACCTTC.